This T cell receptor (beta chain) was obtained from a study of graft-versus-host responses after intestinal transplantation. Across the study: Multivisceral, liver-intestinal, or isolated intestinal transplants were performed in recipients.

Study-level results: Declines in HvG clones occurring early post-transplant were associated with peak circulating GvH clone levels.

TCRdb's table, derived via immunoSEQ multiplex PCR, lists solely in-frame clones and lacks some. The sample carries some 93,000 clones, around 90% recorded once. The CDR3 sequence is 17 residues long. V shed 4 bases and J 4 bases; nucleotides not matched to a gene: 16. Germline CDR1 is SGHRS and CDR2 is YFSETQ. Of note for this clone: Its antigen is unknown.

The chain recombines TRBV5-1 with TRBJ1-1; 7 bases are a match to TRBD1. This receptor was taken from a human donor who received an intestinal transplant. Sequenced here: unstimulated CD8+ T cells sorted from spleen or lymph node cells, sampled before intestinal transplant. The CDR3 here is CASSVDRLVVGGTEAFF. The CDR3 nucleotides read TGCGCCAGCAGCGTGGACAGGCTGGTGGTAGGGGGCACTGAAGCTTTCTTT. The full variable domain, completed using reference TRBV5-1 and TRBJ1-1, is KAGVTQTPRYLIKTRGQQVTLSCSPISGHRSVSWYQQTPGQGLQFLFEYFSETQRNKGNFPGRFSGRQFSNSRSEMNVSTLELGDSALYLCASSVDRLVVGGTEAFFGQGTRLTVV.